This TCR beta chain was recorded in a study of Ad26.COV2.S vaccination and SARS-CoV-2 variants. About the study: Ad26.COV2.S shots went into the muscle once or twice, 56 days apart.

The germline V gene encodes CDR1 LGHNA and CDR2 YSLEER. V lost 3 bases and J lost 2; bases outside the gene matches: 6. This CDR3 region has 16 residues. Study-wide results and caveats: While placebo recipients had lower spike-specific TCR breadth, vaccine recipients had more.

Note on this clone: Its antigen is undetermined.

Regarding treatment: approximately 18 received Ad26.COV2.S at low or high dose, single or two shots; about 5 received placebo; per-sample allocation not given. Day 63 following the first vaccine or placebo injection was when the samples were taken. Built on an Ad26 vector, the vaccine expressed Wuhan-strain SARS-CoV-2 spike. Method: immunoSEQ multiplex PCR; TCRdb's copy keeps in-frame clones and lacks some. The sample includes 350,000 to 500,000 clones, less than 95% seen only once; the top ten take around 4.2%. The gene calls are TRBV4-3 and TRBJ2-1, with TRBD2 matching over 8 bases. This TCR was sampled from a person aged 18-60 years who received the Ad26.COV2.S COVID-19 vaccine or a placebo. The sample consisted of peripheral blood, taken in a trial of Ad26.COV2.S vaccine versus placebo. The CDR3 coding sequence is TGCGCCAGCAGCCACGATACTAGCGGTACCTACAATGAGCAGTTCTTC. Translation gives CASSHDTSGTYNEQFF.